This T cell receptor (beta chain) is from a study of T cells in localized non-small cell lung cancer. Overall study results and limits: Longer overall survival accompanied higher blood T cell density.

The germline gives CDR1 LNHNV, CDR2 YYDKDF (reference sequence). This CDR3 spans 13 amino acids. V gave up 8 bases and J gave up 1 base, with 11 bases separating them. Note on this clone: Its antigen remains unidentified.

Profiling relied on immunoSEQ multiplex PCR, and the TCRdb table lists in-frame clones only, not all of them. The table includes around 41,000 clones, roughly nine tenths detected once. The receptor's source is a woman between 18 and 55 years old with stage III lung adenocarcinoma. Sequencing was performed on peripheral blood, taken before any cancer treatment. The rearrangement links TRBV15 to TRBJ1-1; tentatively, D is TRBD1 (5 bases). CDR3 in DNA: TGTGCCACCCGGCAGGGAGGGAACACTGAAGCTTTCTTT. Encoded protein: CATRQGGNTEAFF.